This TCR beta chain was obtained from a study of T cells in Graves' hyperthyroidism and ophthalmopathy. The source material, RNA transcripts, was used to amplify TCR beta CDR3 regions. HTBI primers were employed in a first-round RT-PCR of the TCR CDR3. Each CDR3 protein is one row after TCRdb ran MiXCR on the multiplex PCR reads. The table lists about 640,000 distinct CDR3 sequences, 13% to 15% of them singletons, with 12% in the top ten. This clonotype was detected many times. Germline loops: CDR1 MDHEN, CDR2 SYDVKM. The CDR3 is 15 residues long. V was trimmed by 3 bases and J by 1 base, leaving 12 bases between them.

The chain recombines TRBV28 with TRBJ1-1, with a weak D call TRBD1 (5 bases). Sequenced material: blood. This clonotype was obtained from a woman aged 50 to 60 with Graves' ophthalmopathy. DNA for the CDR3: TGTGCCAGCAGTTTTTCGGGGACCCAGAACACTGAAGCTTTCTTT. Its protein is CASSFSGTQNTEAFF.